The rows below give T cell receptor beta chains drawn from one sample of a study of cytomegalovirus exposure and HLA in healthy donors. Libraries were prepared by immunoSEQ multiplex PCR; TCRdb keeps only in-frame clonotypes and omits some of them. This sample has approximately 100,000 clones, with 70% to 85% found just once. Sequencing input: PBMCs. These receptors all stem from a woman younger than 30 in good health and CMV-seropositive. Each CDR3 is given with its conserved first and last residue. A D gene is named only where the DNA matches it firmly. Expanded clones get a size class; other rows say once, few or many, or leave the size out.

TRBV5-1	TRBJ2-5	.	.	CASSLGTRQETQYF	TGCGCCAGCAGCCTCGGGACAAGACAAGAGACCCAGTACTTC
TRBV4-1	TRBJ2-7	.	once	CASSQEAQHEQYF	TGCGCCAGCAGCCAAGAAGCACAGCACGAGCAGTACTTC
TRBV4-1	TRBJ2-5	TRBD2	.	CASSQLGGETQYF	TGCGCCAGCAGCCAACTGGGAGGGGAGACCCAGTACTTC
TRBV7-9	TRBJ1-1	.	.	CASSLAVLNTEAFF	TGTGCCAGCAGCTTAGCCGTTTTAAACACTGAAGCTTTCTTT
TRBV9	TRBJ2-4	TRBD1	.	CASIGTENIQYF	TGTGCCAGCATAGGGACAGAAAACATTCAGTACTTC
TRBV15	TRBJ2-7	.	once	CATSMLGSGAYEQYF	TGTGCCACCAGCATGCTTGGCTCGGGAGCCTACGAGCAGTACTTC
TRBV7-9	TRBJ2-2	.	.	CASSLVIWGSNTGELFF	TGTGCCAGCAGCTTAGTAATATGGGGCTCGAACACCGGGGAGCTGTTTTTT
TRBV6-6	TRBJ1-3	TRBD1	.	CASSLTGAGNTIYF	TGTGCCAGCAGCCTGACAGGGGCTGGAAACACCATATATTTT
TRBV6-6	TRBJ1-4	.	.	CASSSTGATNEKLFF	TGTGCCAGCAGTTCCACAGGCGCAACTAATGAAAAACTGTTTTTT
TRBV6-5	TRBJ2-7	.	few	CASSRTFSGGEQYF	TGTGCCAGCAGTCGAACCTTTAGCGGTGGGGAGCAGTACTTC
TRBV29-1	TRBJ1-3	.	.	CSVGQGNTIYF	TGCAGCGTTGGACAGGGAAACACCATATATTTT
TRBV20-1	TRBJ1-1	.	.	CSARATEAFF	TGCAGTGCTAGGGCAACAGAAGCTTTCTTT